A selection of T cell receptor beta chains follows, all from one sample in a study of blood T cell repertoires in COVID-19. Here immunoSEQ multiplex PCR was the method, and the copy in TCRdb shows in-frame clones only, minus some. The data show over 300,000 clones, around 86% seen once. The specimen sequenced was peripheral blood. The receptors were gathered from a woman aged 50 to 60 with acute or convalescent COVID-19. The conserved cysteine and the conserved F or W are not part of the CDR3 here. Fields, in order: clone size, D gene, V gene, CDR3 protein. The D gene is left open where the match is weak. Rows may omit the clone size; those that give it use once, few, many or a size class.

size: NA; D: NA; V: TRBV7-2; CDR3: ASSLDQATNYGYT
size: NA; D: NA; V: TRBV27; CDR3: ASSFKRSSSYNEQF
size: NA; D: NA; V: TRBV7-6; CDR3: ASSSRGNQPQH
size: NA; D: TRBD2; V: TRBV7-2; CDR3: ASSPGLAGYGEQF
size: few; D: TRBD1; V: TRBV7-9; CDR3: ASSPGQGAPPLAKNIQY
size: NA; D: NA; V: TRBV18; CDR3: ASSLSQAGNTYEQY
size: NA; D: TRBD2; V: TRBV19; CDR3: ASKILAGPYNEQF
size: NA; D: NA; V: TRBV19; CDR3: ASTGREGTEAF
size: NA; D: NA; V: TRBV2; CDR3: ASSEEGITEAF
size: NA; D: TRBD2; V: TRBV7-9; CDR3: ASTRTGRAYEQY
size: NA; D: NA; V: TRBV20-1; CDR3: SASGQEAF
size: NA; D: NA; V: TRBV28; CDR3: ASRTSGGTENTIY
size: NA; D: NA; V: TRBV5-1; CDR3: ASSLSLTPDTQY
size: NA; D: NA; V: TRBV15; CDR3: ATSRDNQNTEAF
size: NA; D: TRBD1; V: TRBV28; CDR3: ASSSSPGTGKGYT
size: NA; D: NA; V: TRBV28; CDR3: ASSLLATEDTQY
size: few; D: TRBD2; V: TRBV15; CDR3: ATSRGGTSGRAEQF
size: NA; D: TRBD2; V: TRBV7-2; CDR3: ASSWGLAGGDTGELF
size: NA; D: TRBD1; V: TRBV5-6; CDR3: ASSWGQGLYQETQY
size: NA; D: NA; V: TRBV19; CDR3: ASSISGDDYNEQF
size: once; D: NA; V: TRBV24-1; CDR3: ATSAGNQPQH
size: NA; D: NA; V: TRBV21-1; CDR3: ASSKGGGGVTDTQY
size: NA; D: TRBD2; V: TRBV30; CDR3: AWRETSGIYNEQF
size: NA; D: TRBD2; V: TRBV27; CDR3: ASSILLAGGPDTQY
size: NA; D: TRBD1; V: TRBV6-5; CDR3: ASSYSGTGNTEAF